This T cell receptor beta chain was captured in a study of T-cell reconstitution after alpha-beta-depleted transplantation in children. General study results and limits: It was newly produced T cells that mostly accounted for T-cell counts and diversity one year after transplant. Approximately two months post-transplant, alpha-beta T cells reportedly originated from several hundred expanded graft clones.

A TCRbeta library incorporating unique molecular identifiers was prepared. Each CDR3 protein is one row after TCRdb ran MiXCR on the PCR reads. The sample carries over 450,000 distinct CDR3 sequences, roughly a tenth recorded once. On this clonotype itself: The antigen is unknown.

The V and J ends lost 3 bases and 4 bases respectively, with 12 bases between them. Germline V gives CDR1 DFQATT, CDR2 SNEGSKA (reference sequence). This CDR3 contains 13 residues. The receptor comes from a child aged 2-15 years with inherited bone marrow failure, due to receive a stem cell transplant. The material was PBMCs, obtained before TCRalphabeta/CD19-depleted stem cell transplant. J is TRBJ1-2 and V is TRBV20-1; the D is unclear. CDR3 in amino acids: CSASGGQGYGYTF. The CDR3 region has the DNA TGCAGTGCTAGCGGAGGCCAAGGCTATGGCTACACCTTC.